This T cell receptor beta chain was documented in a study of T cells in Graves' hyperthyroidism and ophthalmopathy. Amplification of TCR beta CDR3 regions used RNA as the template. First-round RT-PCR targeting the TCR CDR3 was performed with the HTBI primer set. TCRdb called the multiplex PCR reads again in MiXCR, with one record for every CDR3 protein. The sample includes hundreds of thousands of distinct CDR3 sequences, over 35% of them seen just once. Absent ophthalmopathy progression within 18 months defined stable Graves' hyperthyroidism. Sequenced material: blood. The TCR originated in a man between 18 and 29 years old with Graves' hyperthyroidism.

Here the CDR3 reads CSVGRDRATGELFF. DNA of the CDR3: TGCAGCGTGGGCCGGGACAGGGCTACCGGGGAGCTGTTTTTT. The chain couples TRBV29-1 to TRBJ2-2, with TRBD1 matching over 9 bases. Trimming took 6 bases from V and 5 from J; bases not matched to a gene: 7. The CDR3 has 14 amino acids. Germline V lookup: CDR1 SQVTM, CDR2 ANQGSEA.